This passage covers 25 T cell receptor beta chains from one sample sequenced in a study of persistence of HIV-infected CD4 T cells. These receptors' targets are unknown. Cells were stimulated with CMV-infected fibroblast lysates at about 10 ug/mL. CD4+ T cells upregulating both CD40 ligand and CD69 were sorted as responding cells. This was the immunoSEQ version 4 assay in survey mode. Measured with immunoSEQ multiplex PCR; TCRdb has only the in-frame clones, and not every one. The table lists 15,000 to 25,000 clones, about 84% of them singletons. The sequenced sample was CD4+ T cells sorted from PBMCs after roughly 18-hour stimulation, obtained from a patient who received antiretroviral therapy. The source is an adult man with HIV who was CMV-seropositive.

This chain links TRBV6-5 with TRBJ1-1; no clear D. The CDR3 runs 13 residues. Germline CDR1 and CDR2: MNHEY and SVGAGI. Trimming removed 4 bases from V and 1 base from J, with 7 bases in between. The CDR3 sequence is CASSLPGNTEAFF. CDR3 sequence (DNA): TGTGCCAGCAGTTTACCGGGGAACACTGAAGCTTTCTTT.

The V and J genes are TRBV3-1 (or the pseudogene TRBV3-2) and TRBJ1-5; 10 bases line up with TRBD1. Per the germline V gene, CDR1 is LGHDT and CDR2 is YNNKEL (reference sequence). The CDR3 extends over 14 amino acids. After removal of 5 bases from V and 6 bases from J, the junction contained 4 bases not matched to a gene. The CDR3 DNA reads TGTGCCAGCAGCATGACAGGGGGCGGTCAGCCCCAGCATTTT. It codes for CASSMTGGGQPQHF.

This clone was detected only once. The genes are TRBV29-1 and TRBJ1-5, with D tentatively TRBD1 (6 bases). The CDR3 contains 12 residues. V lost 4 bases, J lost 7 bases, and 11 bases lay in between. The germline CDR1 and CDR2 sequences are SQVTM and ANQGSEA. In nucleotides, the CDR3 is TGCAGCGTTGCCCAGGGGAACCAGCCCCAGCATTTT. Amino acids: CSVAQGNQPQHF.

The rearrangement joins TRBV6-5 to TRBJ1-2; D is undetermined. Germline CDR1 is MNHEY and CDR2 is SVGAGI. The CDR3 is 14 amino acids. V lost 5 bases to trimming and J lost 0 bases, with 10 bases between them. The CDR3 region has the DNA TGTGCCAGCAGTAAACAAGTTCCTAACTATGGCTACACCTTC. It yields the protein CASSKQVPNYGYTF.

The V call is TRBV5-5, the J call TRBJ2-7; TRBD1 matches 7 bases. The germline V gene encodes CDR1 SGHKS and CDR2 YYEKEE (reference sequence). The CDR3 is 15 residues long. Trimming took 4 bases from V and 2 from J; bases not matched to a gene: 9. The CDR3 is CASSPDRVRPYEQYF. In nucleotides, the CDR3 is TGTGCCAGCAGCCCTGACAGGGTAAGGCCCTACGAGCAGTACTTC.

The chain employs TRBV18 and TRBJ1-1; D is undetermined. Germline-derived CDR1 and CDR2 are KGHSH and LQKENI. This CDR3 is 14 amino acids long. V was trimmed by 2 bases and J by 4 bases, leaving 11 bases between them. In DNA, the CDR3 is TGTGCCAGCTCACCAACAAGTTCGGGCACTGAAGCTTTCTTT. It encodes CASSPTSSGTEAFF. Based on the CDR3 plus reference TRBV18 and TRBJ1-1, the full variable domain is NAGVMQNPRHLVRRRGQEARLRCSPMKGHSHVYWYRQLPEEGLKFMVYLQKENIIDESGMPKERFSAEFPKEGPSILRIQQVVRGDSAAYFCASSPTSSGTEAFFGQGTRLTVV.

This chain links TRBV7-2 with TRBJ2-3; D not certain. V gave up 2 bases and J gave up 0 bases, with 15 bases separating them. CDR1 is SGHTA and CDR2 is FQGNSA in the germline V gene. This CDR3 has 17 residues. CDR3 nucleotides: TGTGCCAGCAGCTTAAGAGCTTCGACTTTTAGCACAGATACGCAGTATTTT. Translation: CASSLRASTFSTDTQYF.

This clone was observed a few times. The chain's CDR3 is CASIKGGGNTEAFF. The CDR3 DNA reads TGTGCCAGCATCAAGGGAGGGGGGAACACTGAAGCTTTCTTT. The rearrangement links TRBV6-1 to TRBJ1-1; TRBD1 might be the D (6 bases). Germline V gene lookup returns CDR1 MNHNS and CDR2 SASEGT. This CDR3 is built from 14 residues. V lost 7 bases to trimming and J lost 1 base, with 13 bases between them.

This chain connects TRBV28 to TRBJ1-2; 7 nucleotides align to TRBD1. The CDR3 is 12 residues long. CDR1 and CDR2 (germline): MDHEN, SYDVKM. V dropped 5 bases and J dropped 8; count of bases not matched to a gene: 5. Here the CDR3 DNA reads TGTGCCAGCAGTACAGGGGAGCGGGGCTACACCTTC. Amino acid sequence: CASSTGERGYTF.

The V call is TRBV18, the J call TRBJ1-5; D not certain. V was clipped by 3 bases and J by 7 bases, with 10 bases between them. CDR3 length: 13 residues. Germline CDR1 KGHSH, CDR2 LQKENI. The CDR3 here is CASSPGGNQPQHF. The CDR3 nucleotides are TGTGCCAGCTCACCTGGTGGAAACCAGCCCCAGCATTTT.

The chain joins TRBV5-1 to TRBJ2-3; perhaps TRBD1 as D (6 bases). Germline V gives CDR1 SGHRS, CDR2 YFSETQ. V lost 0 bases, J lost 0 bases, and 11 bases lay in between. The CDR3 extends over 16 amino acids. The CDR3 DNA reads TGCGCCAGCAGCTTGGGGGTAGGACAGAGCACAGATACGCAGTATTTT. It encodes CASSLGVGQSTDTQYF.

The rearrangement joins TRBV9 to TRBJ2-7, with 9 bases fitting TRBD1. J was trimmed by 3 bases and V by 0 bases; bases with no gene match: 1. The CDR3 runs 14 residues. CDR1 SGDLS and CDR2 YYNGEE come from the germline V gene. CDR3 nucleotides: TGTGCCAGCAGCGTAGGGGACAGGGACTACGAGCAGTACTTC. Protein product: CASSVGDRDYEQYF.

The chain recombines TRBV9 with TRBJ2-3; 7 bases fit TRBD1. The CDR3 extends over 13 amino acids. The germline gives CDR1 SGDLS, CDR2 YYNGEE. Losses at the gene ends were 3 bases for V and 6 bases for J; bases not matched to a gene: 4. The CDR3 sequence: CASSADRIDTQYF. The CDR3 coding sequence is TGTGCCAGCAGCGCGGACAGGATCGATACGCAGTATTTT.

This sequence joins TRBV4-1 and TRBJ1-4; D call uncertain. The V gene's germline CDR1 is MGHRA and CDR2 YSYEKL. The CDR3 has 14 residues. Trimming shortened V by 1 base and J by 2 bases, and 5 bases separated the two germline ends. The CDR3 loop is CASSQGETNEKLFF. CDR3 DNA sequence: TGCGCCAGCAGCCAAGGGGAGACTAATGAAAAACTGTTTTTT.

The rearrangement uses TRBV27 and TRBJ1-1, with 11 bases identical to TRBD1. V dropped 5 bases and J dropped 8; count of bases not matched to a gene: 1. This CDR3 region has 12 residues. Germline V CDR1 and CDR2: MNHEY, SMNVEV (reference sequence). CDR3 sequence reads: CASSRTGGEAFF. CDR3 in DNA: TGTGCCAGCAGTCGGACAGGGGGCGAAGCTTTCTTT.

V and J are TRBV30 and TRBJ2-2, with 8 bases lining up with TRBD2. From germline, CDR1 is GTSNPN and CDR2 SVGIG (reference sequence). The V gene end was trimmed by 3 bases and the J gene end by 5 bases; junction bases not matched to a gene: 8. The CDR3 has 15 amino acids. As DNA, the CDR3 is TGTGCCTGGAGGATAGCGGGGAAGGGGACCGGGGAGCTGTTTTTT. This translates into CAWRIAGKGTGELFF.

This clone is medium-sized within its sample. In the same sample, other DNA sequences code for this CDR3. V usage is TRBV19 and J usage is TRBJ1-2, with D maybe TRBD1 (5 bases). The CDR3 length is 14 residues. The germline V gene encodes CDR1 LNHDA and CDR2 SQIVND (reference sequence). The V end lost 3 bases, the J end lost 1 base, and 9 bases lay between the germline ends. CDR3 residues: CASSIVQGNYGYTF. The CDR3, as DNA: TGTGCCAGTAGTATCGTCCAGGGTAACTATGGCTACACCTTC.

The chain is built from TRBV6-6 and TRBJ2-3; a possible D gene is TRBD2 (5 bases). From germline, CDR1 is MNHNY and CDR2 SVGAGI (reference sequence). Trimming shortened V by 2 bases and J by 1 base, and 13 bases separated the two germline ends. The CDR3 loop spans 16 amino acids. The CDR3 is CASSYLGWGGTDTQYF. The DNA of the CDR3 is TGTGCCAGCAGTTACCTCGGCTGGGGAGGCACAGATACGCAGTATTTT.

The chain carries TRBV29-1 and TRBJ1-1; D is ambiguous. The germline CDR1 and CDR2 sequences are SQVTM and ANQGSEA. V dropped 3 bases and J dropped 3 bases, with 17 bases sitting between them. The CDR3 has 15 amino acids. CDR3 region: CSVEEGWEKDTEAFF. The DNA of the CDR3 is TGCAGCGTTGAGGAGGGCTGGGAGAAGGACACTGAAGCTTTCTTT.

This sequence joins TRBV27 and TRBJ1-6, with TRBD1 matching over 8 bases. The trim removed 5 bases at V and 6 bases at J, leaving 6 bases unmatched. The CDR3 is 15 residues long. The germline V gene encodes CDR1 MNHEY and CDR2 SMNVEV (reference sequence). CDR3 residues: CASSDGQGGNSPLHF. The CDR3 DNA reads TGTGCCAGCAGTGACGGACAGGGAGGTAATTCACCCCTCCACTTT.

The chain has TRBV5-6 and TRBJ1-3; D gene uncertain. Looked up from germline, CDR1 is SGHDT and CDR2 is YYEEEE. Trimming took off 6 bases at V and 4 bases at J, with 14 bases between the two ends. The CDR3 runs 14 residues. In DNA, the CDR3 is TGTGCCAGCACCGCGACTTCTCAAGGAAACACCATATATTTT. Its protein is CASTATSQGNTIYF.

The genes are TRBV27 and TRBJ2-3, with 8 positions matching TRBD1. CDR3 size: 16 residues. Germline lookup yields CDR1 MNHEY and CDR2 SMNVEV (reference sequence). The V segment lost 6 bases and the J segment 2 bases; nucleotides outside the gene matches: 10. CDR3 residues: CASRGTTGAYTDTQYF. The CDR3 bases are TGTGCCAGCAGGGGAACGACAGGGGCGTACACAGATACGCAGTATTTT.

The chain carries TRBV29-1 and TRBJ2-1; 7 nucleotides agree with TRBD2. The CDR3 sequence is 14 residues long. Germline lookup yields CDR1 SQVTM and CDR2 ANQGSEA. Germline trimming cut 7 bases from V and 1 base from J; bases unmatched to any gene: 7. In DNA, the CDR3 is TGCAGCGGGGGGGGGAGAAGATCCTACAATGAGCAGTTCTTC. Encoded protein: CSGGGRRSYNEQFF.

The genes are TRBV18 and TRBJ2-6; D is perhaps TRBD2 (5 bases). The V end lost 6 bases, the J end lost 0 bases, and 12 bases lay between the germline ends. Germline V lookup: CDR1 KGHSH, CDR2 LQKENI. The CDR3 has 16 amino acids. CDR3 sequence reads: CASSAGLNSGANVLTF. The CDR3, as DNA: TGTGCCAGCTCGGCCGGACTGAACTCTGGGGCCAACGTCCTGACTTTC.

DNA for the CDR3: TGTGCCAGCAGTTCGGGACTAGCGGGGACCCGTAGCACAGATACGCAGTATTTT. Encoded protein: CASSSGLAGTRSTDTQYF. The chain employs TRBV27 and TRBJ2-3, with 13 bases identical to TRBD2. The junction had 7 bases not matched to a gene; V was cut back by 4 bases and J by 0 bases. The CDR3 is 18 amino acids. Germline V gives CDR1 MNHEY, CDR2 SMNVEV (reference sequence).